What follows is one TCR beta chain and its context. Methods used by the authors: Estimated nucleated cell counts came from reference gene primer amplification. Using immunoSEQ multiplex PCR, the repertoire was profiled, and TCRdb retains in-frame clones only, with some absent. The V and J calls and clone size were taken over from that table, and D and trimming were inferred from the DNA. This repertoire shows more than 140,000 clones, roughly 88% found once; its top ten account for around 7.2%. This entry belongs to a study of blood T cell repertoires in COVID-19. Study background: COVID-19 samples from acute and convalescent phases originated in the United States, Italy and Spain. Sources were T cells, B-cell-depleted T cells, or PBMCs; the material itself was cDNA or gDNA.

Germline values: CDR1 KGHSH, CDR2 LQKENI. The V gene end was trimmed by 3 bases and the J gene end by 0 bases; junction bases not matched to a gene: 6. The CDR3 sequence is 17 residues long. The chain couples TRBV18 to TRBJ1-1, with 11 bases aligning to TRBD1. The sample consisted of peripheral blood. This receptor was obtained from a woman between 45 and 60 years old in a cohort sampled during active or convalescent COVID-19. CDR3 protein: CASSPRSGQGVNTEAFF. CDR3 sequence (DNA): TGTGCCAGCTCACCGCGGTCGGGACAGGGGGTGAACACTGAAGCTTTCTTT.